This TCR beta chain originates from a study of CD8+CD57+ T cells in acquired aplastic anemia. V lost 5 bases, J lost 3 bases, and 5 bases stayed unmatched. There are 14 residues in the CDR3. CDR1 SEHNR and CDR2 FQNEAQ come from the germline V gene (reference sequence). Genomic DNA, serving as template, underwent TCR beta VDJ and CDR3 profiling. TCRdb ran MiXCR on the reads and lists one entry per CDR3 protein. The data show some 92,000 distinct CDR3 sequences, roughly two thirds seen once. This clonotype occurred once. Patients chosen for sequencing had shown CD8+CD57+ cell expansion by flow cytometry.

This sequence originates from a human donor with aplastic anemia. The sample comprised sorted CD4+, CD8+, or CD8+CD57+ T cells (not recorded which) from PBMCs. The chain combines TRBV7-9 with TRBJ2-7; 9 nucleotides agree with TRBD2. The CDR3 bases are TGTGCCAGCAGCCTGGGACTAGCAAGCTACGAGCAGTACTTC. Protein: CASSLGLASYEQYF.